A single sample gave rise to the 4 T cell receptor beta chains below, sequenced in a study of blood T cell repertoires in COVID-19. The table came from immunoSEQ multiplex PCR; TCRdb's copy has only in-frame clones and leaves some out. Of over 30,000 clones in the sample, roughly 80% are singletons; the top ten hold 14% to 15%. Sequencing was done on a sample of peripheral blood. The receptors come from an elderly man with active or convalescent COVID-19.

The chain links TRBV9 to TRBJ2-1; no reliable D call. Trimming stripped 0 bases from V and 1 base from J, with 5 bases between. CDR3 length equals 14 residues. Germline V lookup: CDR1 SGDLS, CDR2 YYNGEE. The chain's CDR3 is CASSVGESYNEQFF. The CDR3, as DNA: TGTGCCAGCAGCGTAGGCGAGTCCTACAATGAGCAGTTCTTC.

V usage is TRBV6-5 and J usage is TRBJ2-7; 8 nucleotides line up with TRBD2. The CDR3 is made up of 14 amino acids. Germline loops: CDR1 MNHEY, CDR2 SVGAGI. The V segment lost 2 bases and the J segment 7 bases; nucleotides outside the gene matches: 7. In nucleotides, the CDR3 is TGTGCCAGCAGTTACACTACAGGGACTAGGGAGCAGTACTTC. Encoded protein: CASSYTTGTREQYF.

CDR3 protein: CASRDRGSNEKLFF. CDR3 nucleotides: TGTGCCAGCAGGGACAGGGGTAGTAATGAAAAACTGTTTTTT. The V and J genes are TRBV3-1 (or the pseudogene TRBV3-2) and TRBJ1-4; the match to TRBD1 covers 9 bases. The ends lost 6 bases at V and 4 bases at J; junction bases unmatched: 3. CDR1 LGHDT and CDR2 YNNKEL come from the germline V gene (reference sequence). This CDR3 comprises 14 residues.

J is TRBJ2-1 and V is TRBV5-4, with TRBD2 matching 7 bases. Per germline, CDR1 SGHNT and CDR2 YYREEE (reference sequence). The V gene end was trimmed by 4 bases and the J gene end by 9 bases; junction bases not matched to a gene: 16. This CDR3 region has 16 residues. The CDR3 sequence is CASSPPPLGGMSEQFF. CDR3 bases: TGTGCCAGCAGCCCGCCGCCCTTGGGGGGGATGAGTGAGCAGTTCTTC. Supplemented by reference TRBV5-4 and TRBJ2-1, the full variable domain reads ETGVTQSPTHLIKTRGQQVTLRCSSQSGHNTVSWYQQALGQGPQFIFQYYREEENGRGNFPPRFSGLQFPNYSSELNVNALELDDSALYLCASSPPPLGGMSEQFFGPGTRLTVL.